Listed here are 5 T cell receptor beta chains from one sample, sequenced in a study of shared clonotypes between healthy human individuals. TCRdb's table, derived via immunoSEQ multiplex PCR, lists solely in-frame clones and lacks some. This repertoire shows about 500,000 clones, about 74% found once; its top ten account for 12%. Sequencing was performed on PBMCs. The source of these receptors is a woman between 40 and 50 years old in good health. Some clones in this sample may be carry-over from other donors' samples.

This chain uses TRBV19 with TRBJ2-7; tentatively, D is TRBD2 (5 bases). The CDR3 is 16 amino acids. V was pared by 5 bases and J by 0 bases, with 17 bases between. Germline V gene lookup returns CDR1 LNHDA and CDR2 SQIVND (reference sequence). CDR3 sequence: CASSGSSTASSYEQYF. CDR3 nucleotides: TGTGCCAGTAGTGGGAGTTCGACGGCGAGCTCCTACGAGCAGTACTTC.

As to this clone: A much larger clonotype is one base distant, so this may be a read error. The sample has other DNA sequences that encode this CDR3 too. This chain connects TRBV5-1 to TRBJ2-7, with 12 bases aligning to TRBD2. This CDR3 comprises 17 residues. Germline values: CDR1 SGHRS, CDR2 YFSETQ. The junction had 9 bases not matched to a gene; V was cut back by 0 bases and J by 5 bases. CDR3 amino acids: CASSLGLAGDGLDEQYF. The CDR3 bases are TGCGCCAGCAGCTTGGGACTAGCGGGAGACGGGCTCGACGAGCAGTACTTC. Complete variable domain (other parts from reference TRBV5-1 and TRBJ2-7): KAGVTQTPRYLIKTRGQQVTLSCSPISGHRSVSWYQQTPGQGLQFLFEYFSETQRNKGNFPGRFSGRQFSNSRSEMNVSTLELGDSALYLCASSLGLAGDGLDEQYFGPGTRLTVT.

The chain links TRBV27 to TRBJ2-7; 12 bases align to TRBD2. J gave up 6 bases and V 2 bases, and 2 bases lay outside the gene matches. The germline V gene has CDR1 MNHEY and CDR2 SMNVEV (reference sequence). This CDR3 comprises 14 residues. The CDR3 protein is CASSLTSGRTEQYF. In DNA form, the CDR3 reads TGTGCCAGCAGTTTAACTAGCGGGAGGACCGAGCAGTACTTC.

The chain employs TRBV11-3 and TRBJ2-1; 7 positions agree with TRBD2. V was pared by 1 base and J by 5 bases, with 11 bases of the junction left unmatched. The germline gives CDR1 SGHNT, CDR2 YENEEA. The CDR3 sequence is 17 residues long. CDR3 DNA sequence: TGTGCCAGCAGCTTAGGTTTATGGGCTAGCGGAGACAATGAGCAGTTCTTC. It specifies CASSLGLWASGDNEQFF.

Many counts were recorded for this clone. This specimen includes other DNA sequences encoding the same CDR3. The V call is TRBV18, the J call TRBJ2-7; 7 bases are a match to TRBD2. Germline V gives CDR1 KGHSH, CDR2 LQKENI. This CDR3 spans 14 amino acids. V shed 2 bases and J 3 bases; nucleotides not matched to a gene: 4. The CDR3 region is CASSPSGRVYEQYF. In DNA, the CDR3 is TGTGCCAGCTCACCATCAGGGAGGGTCTACGAGCAGTACTTC. The full variable domain, in which reference TRBV18 and TRBJ2-7 provide the parts outside the CDR3, is NAGVMQNPRHLVRRRGQEARLRCSPMKGHSHVYWYRQLPEEGLKFMVYLQKENIIDESGMPKERFSAEFPKEGPSILRIQQVVRGDSAAYFCASSPSGRVYEQYFGPGTRLTVT.